These 6 T cell receptor beta chains were sequenced from one sample in a study of identical twins. Using its own MiXCR run on the 5' RACE reads, TCRdb lists one record per CDR3 protein. The sample records 250,000 to 300,000 distinct CDR3 sequences, about 9% being singletons. These data were likewise used in another study, on yellow fever vaccine responses in identical twins.

Source material: CD8+ T cells sorted from blood. These receptors came from a young woman in good health.

This clonotype has just a few counts. V and J are TRBV9 and TRBJ2-5; possible D gene TRBD2, 6 bases. V was shortened by 5 bases and J by 5 bases, with 10 bases between the two germline ends. CDR3 length: 12 residues. Germline V gene data show CDR1 as SGDLS and CDR2 as YYNGEE. CDR3 DNA: TGTGCCAGCAGTCGCCGGGGGGAGACCCAGTACTTC. Protein sequence: CASSRRGETQYF. Full variable domain (rest looked up from reference TRBV9 and TRBJ2-5): DSGVTQTPKHLITATGQRVTLRCSPRSGDLSVYWYQQSLDQGLQFLIQYYNGEERAKGNILERFSAQQFPDLHSELNLSSLELGDSALYFCASSRRGETQYFGPGTRLLVL.

This clonotype was counted many times. This rearrangement joins TRBV14 to TRBJ2-1; the D gene is possibly TRBD2 (6 bases). Germline V lookup: CDR1 SGHDN, CDR2 FVKESK. Trimming pared 5 bases from V and 8 bases from J, leaving 19 bases between. This CDR3 contains 15 residues. DNA of the CDR3: TGTGCCAGCAGCTGGGGGGTCTCCCTGGCGGATGAGCAGTTCTTC. It encodes CASSWGVSLADEQFF.

J is TRBJ1-6 and V is TRBV11-2, with D unclear. The CDR3 is 13 residues long. The V gene's germline CDR1 is SGHAT and CDR2 FQNNGV. V shed 0 bases and J shed 9 bases, with 6 bases lying between them. The CDR3 protein is CASSLDIGSPLHF. CDR3 sequence (DNA): TGTGCCAGCAGCTTAGATATCGGTTCACCCCTCCACTTT.

This clonotype was seen at least ten times. The CDR3 region is CASSQEDSYDNSPLHF. Written as DNA, the CDR3 is TGCGCCAGCAGCCAAGAGGACAGCTACGATAATTCACCCCTCCACTTT. This chain links TRBV4-3 with TRBJ1-6; maybe TRBD1 (6 bases). V was pared by 0 bases and J by 5 bases, with 11 bases between. CDR3 length: 16 amino acids. Germline V gives CDR1 LGHNA, CDR2 YSLEER.

This clonotype showed up just a few times. The chain joins TRBV9 to TRBJ2-1; 10 nucleotides align to TRBD1. Trimming at V came to 0 bases and at J to 7 bases, leaving 1 base not matched to a gene. Germline CDR1 is SGDLS and CDR2 is YYNGEE. This CDR3 is built from 14 residues. CDR3 in amino acids: CASSVGGQGNEQFF. The CDR3 nucleotides read TGTGCCAGCAGCGTAGGGGGACAGGGGAATGAGCAGTTCTTC.

The V call is TRBV5-5, the J call TRBJ2-5; D remains ambiguous. CDR3 length equals 15 residues. V lost 0 bases, J lost 2 bases, and 11 bases lay in between. Germline V gene lookup returns CDR1 SGHKS and CDR2 YYEKEE (reference sequence). The DNA of the CDR3 is TGTGCCAGCAGCTTGGCCAGCGTTGGACAAGAGACCCAGTACTTC. Residues: CASSLASVGQETQYF.